This T cell receptor beta chain was recorded in a study of blood T cell repertoires in COVID-19 (dated by TCRdb to 2020 to 2021). Context from the whole study: Samples covering the acute and convalescent phases of COVID-19 were provided by collaborators in the United States, Italy and Spain. The prospective study material was composed of cDNA or gDNA derived from T cells, B-cell-depleted T cells, or PBMCs. The dataset comprised deeply sampled blood TCRbeta repertoires from subjects exposed to, actively infected with, or recovered from COVID-19. The repertoires were made available in a free public database intended to serve as a resource for research on the immune response to SARS-CoV-2. The samples were drawn from the first 160 participants of the ongoing ImmuneRACE study and from 950 to 1,500 subjects provided by 6 global collaborators. Nearly every sample came with metadata listing a de-identified subject ID, COVID-19 status, age in years and sex. Where available, HLA class I and class II types were obtained from metadata supplied by the sample provider rather than from assay-based typing.

For CDR1 and CDR2, the germline V gene (reference sequence) lists DFQATT and SNEGSKA. Counted from cysteine to phenylalanine, this CDR3 has 12 amino acids. The entry retains the CDR3 DNA only, 36 bases that are in frame from base 1. The junction carries 6 bases between V and J, which are trimmed by 3 bases and 3 bases respectively. This clone was counted only a few times. Its antigen is unknown. No quality values exist for individual bases; no much larger clone is one base distant. One collaborating source in Seattle enrolled patients during active infection and followed them longitudinally through the course of disease. Collaborating institutions collected whole blood in K2EDTA tubes following their own protocols. For TCRbeta analysis, collaborators shipped samples as frozen whole blood, isolated PBMCs, or DNA extracted from either of those sample types. The immunoSEQ Assay, a bias-controlled multiplex PCR, was used to amplify TCRbeta CDR3 regions from genomic DNA. Per the original workflow: Within the assay, amplification of reference gene primers was used to estimate how many nucleated cells each sample contained. To quantify the absolute abundance of each unique TCRbeta CDR3 rearrangement, sequence reads were collapsed and filtered. For each sample, productive Simpson clonality was calculated as the square root of Simpson's diversity index across productive rearrangements. TCRdb took this table from immuneACCESS and kept in-frame rearrangements with V and J called. Such tables lack part of the clones; where checked against another copy, unresolved V genes explain under half of the gap, and the rest is unexplained. Clone size and V and J calls were adopted from that table, with D and trimming inferred from the DNA. Recorded for this sample are roughly 58,000 clones; 81% of them occurred a single time. The top ten hold more than 30% of the sample.

Study-wide findings and limitations: Clinical and demographic metadata were provided uncurated, with the amount varying by source and participant.

The sequencing input was peripheral blood. The clonotype originates from a man in his fifties or sixties with COVID-19, enrolled during active disease. Recombination joined TRBV20-1 with TRBJ1-5; the D gene assignment is ambiguous. The CDR3 region: CSASEANQPQHF. In nucleotides, the sequence is TGCAGTGCTAGTGAGGCCAATCAGCCCCAGCATTTT.